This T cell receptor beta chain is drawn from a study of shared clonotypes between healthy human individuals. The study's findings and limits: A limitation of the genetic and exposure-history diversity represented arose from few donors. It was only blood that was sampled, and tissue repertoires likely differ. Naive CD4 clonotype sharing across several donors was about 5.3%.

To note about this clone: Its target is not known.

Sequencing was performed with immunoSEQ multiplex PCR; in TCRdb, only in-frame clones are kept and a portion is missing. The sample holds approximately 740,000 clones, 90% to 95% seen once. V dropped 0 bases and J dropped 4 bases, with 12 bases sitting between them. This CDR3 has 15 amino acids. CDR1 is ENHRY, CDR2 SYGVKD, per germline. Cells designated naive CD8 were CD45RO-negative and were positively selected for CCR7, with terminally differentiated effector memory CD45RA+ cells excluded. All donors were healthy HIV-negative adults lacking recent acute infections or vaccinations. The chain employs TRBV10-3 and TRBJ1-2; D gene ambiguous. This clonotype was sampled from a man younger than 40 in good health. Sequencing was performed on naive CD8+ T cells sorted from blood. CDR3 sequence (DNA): TGTGCCATCAGTGAGTCTGAGAATTTCTCCTATGGCTACACCTTC. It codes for CAISESENFSYGYTF.